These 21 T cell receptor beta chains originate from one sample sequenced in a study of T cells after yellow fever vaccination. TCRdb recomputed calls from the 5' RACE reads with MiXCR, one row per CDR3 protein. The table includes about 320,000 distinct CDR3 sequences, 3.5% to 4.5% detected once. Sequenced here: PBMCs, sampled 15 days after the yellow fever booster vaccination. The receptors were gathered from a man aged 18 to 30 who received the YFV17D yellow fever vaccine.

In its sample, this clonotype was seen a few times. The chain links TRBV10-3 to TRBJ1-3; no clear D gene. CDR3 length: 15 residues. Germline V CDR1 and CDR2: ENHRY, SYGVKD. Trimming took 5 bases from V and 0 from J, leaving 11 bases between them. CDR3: CAISPEWDSGNTIYF. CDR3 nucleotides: TGTGCCATCAGTCCAGAGTGGGACTCTGGAAACACCATATATTTT.

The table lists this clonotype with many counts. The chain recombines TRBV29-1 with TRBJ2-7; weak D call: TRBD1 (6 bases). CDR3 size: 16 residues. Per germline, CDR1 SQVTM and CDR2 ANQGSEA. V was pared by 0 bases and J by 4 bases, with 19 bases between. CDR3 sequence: CSVEENERTDRYEQYF. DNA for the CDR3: TGCAGCGTTGAAGAAAATGAGAGGACAGACAGGTACGAGCAGTACTTC.

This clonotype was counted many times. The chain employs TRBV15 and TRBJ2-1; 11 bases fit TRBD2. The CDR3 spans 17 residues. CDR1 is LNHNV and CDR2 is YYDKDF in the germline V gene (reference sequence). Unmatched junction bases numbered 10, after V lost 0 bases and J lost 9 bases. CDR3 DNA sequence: TGTGCCACCAGCAGAGATGTAGCGGGGGGGCAACGGAGTGAGCAGTTCTTC. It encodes CATSRDVAGGQRSEQFF.

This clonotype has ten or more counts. CDR3 loop: CATSDPGSSYNEQFF. In nucleotides, the CDR3 is TGTGCCACCAGTGATCCAGGGAGCTCCTACAATGAGCAGTTCTTC. The chain combines TRBV24-1 with TRBJ2-1, with D tentatively TRBD1 or TRBD2 (5 bases each). CDR1 and CDR2 (germline): KGHDR, SFDVKD. Trimming took 3 bases from V and 0 from J, leaving 8 bases between them. The CDR3 has 15 residues.

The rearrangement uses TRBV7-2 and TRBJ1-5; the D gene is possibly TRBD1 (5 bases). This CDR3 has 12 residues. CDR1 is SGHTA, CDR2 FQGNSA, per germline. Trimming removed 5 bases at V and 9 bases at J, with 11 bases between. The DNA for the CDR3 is TGTGCCAGCAGCCCAGGGTTTTGGCCCCAGCATTTT. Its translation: CASSPGFWPQHF.

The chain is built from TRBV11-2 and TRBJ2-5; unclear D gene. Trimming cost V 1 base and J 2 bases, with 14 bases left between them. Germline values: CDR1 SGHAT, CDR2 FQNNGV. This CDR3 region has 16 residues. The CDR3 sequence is CASSLGQLGTQETQYF. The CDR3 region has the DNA TGTGCCAGCAGCTTAGGGCAATTAGGCACGCAAGAGACCCAGTACTTC.

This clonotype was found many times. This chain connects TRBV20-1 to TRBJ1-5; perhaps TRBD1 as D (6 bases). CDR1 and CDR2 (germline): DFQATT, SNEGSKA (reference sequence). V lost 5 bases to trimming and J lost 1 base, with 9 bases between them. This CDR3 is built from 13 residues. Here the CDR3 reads CSAATGSNQPQHF. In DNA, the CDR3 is TGCAGTGCTGCGACAGGAAGCAATCAGCCCCAGCATTTT.

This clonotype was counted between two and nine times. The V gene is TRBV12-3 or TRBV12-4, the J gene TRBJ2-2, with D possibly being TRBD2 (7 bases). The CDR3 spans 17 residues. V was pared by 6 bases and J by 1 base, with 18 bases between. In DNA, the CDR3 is TGTGCCAGCAGGAATGACTCGGGGGGCAGGAACACCGGGGAGCTGTTTTTT. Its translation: CASRNDSGGRNTGELFF.

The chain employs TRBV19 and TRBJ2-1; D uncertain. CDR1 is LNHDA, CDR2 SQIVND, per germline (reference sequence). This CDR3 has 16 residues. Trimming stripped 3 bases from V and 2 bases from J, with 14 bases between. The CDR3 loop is CASSIFQLKAYNEQFF. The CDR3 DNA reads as TGTGCCAGTAGTATTTTCCAACTTAAGGCCTACAATGAGCAGTTCTTC. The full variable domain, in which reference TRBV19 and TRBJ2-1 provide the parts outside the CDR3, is DGGITQSPKYLFRKEGQNVTLSCEQNLNHDAMYWYRQDPGQGLRLIYYSQIVNDFQKGDIAEGYSVSREKKESFPLTVTSAQKNPTAFYLCASSIFQLKAYNEQFFGPGTRLTVL.

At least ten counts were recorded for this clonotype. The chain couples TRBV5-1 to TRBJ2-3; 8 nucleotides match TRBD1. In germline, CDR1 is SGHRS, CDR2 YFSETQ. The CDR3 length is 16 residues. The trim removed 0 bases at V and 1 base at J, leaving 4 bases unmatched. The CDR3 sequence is CASSLVGGQGTDTQYF. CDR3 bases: TGCGCCAGCAGCTTGGTAGGGGGACAGGGCACAGATACGCAGTATTTT. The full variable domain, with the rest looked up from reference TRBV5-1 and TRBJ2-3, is KAGVTQTPRYLIKTRGQQVTLSCSPISGHRSVSWYQQTPGQGLQFLFEYFSETQRNKGNFPGRFSGRQFSNSRSEMNVSTLELGDSALYLCASSLVGGQGTDTQYFGPGTRLTVL.

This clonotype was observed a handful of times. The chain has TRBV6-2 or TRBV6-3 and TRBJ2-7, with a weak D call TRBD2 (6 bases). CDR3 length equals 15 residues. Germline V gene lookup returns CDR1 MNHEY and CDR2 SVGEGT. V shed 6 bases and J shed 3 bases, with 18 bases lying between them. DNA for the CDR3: TGTGCCAGCAGACCTCCCCCACGGGGGAACTACGAGCAGTACTTC. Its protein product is CASRPPPRGNYEQYF.

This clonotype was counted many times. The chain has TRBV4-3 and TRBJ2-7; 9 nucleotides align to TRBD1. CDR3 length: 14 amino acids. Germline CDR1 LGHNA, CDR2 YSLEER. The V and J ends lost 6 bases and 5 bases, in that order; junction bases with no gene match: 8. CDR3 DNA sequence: TGCGCCAGCAGTCGTGACAGGGGGTCGGACGAGCAGTACTTC. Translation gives CASSRDRGSDEQYF.

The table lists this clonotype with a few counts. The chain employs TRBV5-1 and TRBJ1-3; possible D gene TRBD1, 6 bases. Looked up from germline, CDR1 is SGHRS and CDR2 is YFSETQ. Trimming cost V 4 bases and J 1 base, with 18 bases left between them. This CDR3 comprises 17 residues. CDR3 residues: CASSTGNGQGSGNTIYF. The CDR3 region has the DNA TGCGCCAGCAGCACGGGGAACGGCCAGGGGTCTGGAAACACCATATATTTT.

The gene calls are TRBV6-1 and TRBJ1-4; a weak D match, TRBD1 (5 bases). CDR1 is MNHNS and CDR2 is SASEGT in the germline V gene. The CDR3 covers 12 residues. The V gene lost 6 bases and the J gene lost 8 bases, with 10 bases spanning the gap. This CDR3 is CASRDSQEKLFF. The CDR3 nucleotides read TGTGCCAGCAGAGACAGTCAGGAAAAACTGTTTTTT.

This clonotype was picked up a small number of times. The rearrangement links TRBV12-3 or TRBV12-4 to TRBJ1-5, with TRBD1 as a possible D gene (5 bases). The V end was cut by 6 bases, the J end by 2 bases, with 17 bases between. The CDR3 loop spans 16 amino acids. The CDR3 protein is CASSSMGENGNQPQHF. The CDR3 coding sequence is TGTGCCAGCAGCTCTATGGGGGAGAACGGCAATCAGCCCCAGCATTTT.

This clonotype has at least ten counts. The CDR3 DNA reads as TGTGCCAGCAGTTACAAACCGGGACTAGATTACACCGGGGAGCTGTTTTTT. The encoded protein is CASSYKPGLDYTGELFF. V is TRBV6-2 or TRBV6-3 and J is TRBJ2-2; 8 nucleotides align to TRBD2. With 2 bases clipped from V and 3 bases from J, the junction kept 8 bases outside the gene matches. CDR3 length: 17 amino acids. The germline gives CDR1 MNHEY, CDR2 SVGEGT.

The CDR3 bases are TGTGCCAGCAGGATTTTCTTTCTTGCAGCCGGGAACACTGAAGCTTTCTTT. Translating gives CASRIFFLAAGNTEAFF. The chain recombines TRBV7-2 with TRBJ1-1; D is ambiguous. Germline loops: CDR1 SGHTA, CDR2 FQGNSA. V lost 6 bases to trimming and J lost 1 base, with 21 bases between them. The CDR3 loop spans 17 amino acids.

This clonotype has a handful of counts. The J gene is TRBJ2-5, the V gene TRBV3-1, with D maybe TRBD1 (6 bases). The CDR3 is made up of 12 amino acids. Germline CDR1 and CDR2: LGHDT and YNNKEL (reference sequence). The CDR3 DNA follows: TGTGCGTCAGGGGCAGGGCGAGAGACCCAGTACTTC. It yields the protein CASGAGRETQYF.

The CDR3 sequence is CASGTREYTGELFF. The CDR3 DNA sequence: TGTGCCAGCGGGACACGGGAGTACACCGGGGAGCTGTTTTTT. This sequence joins TRBV27 and TRBJ2-2; D possibly uses TRBD1 or TRBD2 (6 bases each). The length of the CDR3 is 14 residues. Germline values: CDR1 MNHEY, CDR2 SMNVEV (reference sequence). V was clipped by 8 bases and J by 3 bases, with 13 bases between them.

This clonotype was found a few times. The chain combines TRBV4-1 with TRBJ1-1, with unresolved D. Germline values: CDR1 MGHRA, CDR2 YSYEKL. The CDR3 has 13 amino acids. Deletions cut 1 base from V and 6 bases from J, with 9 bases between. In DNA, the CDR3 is TGCGCCAGCAGCCAAGTTCCGGAAGCTGAAGCTTTCTTT. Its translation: CASSQVPEAEAFF.

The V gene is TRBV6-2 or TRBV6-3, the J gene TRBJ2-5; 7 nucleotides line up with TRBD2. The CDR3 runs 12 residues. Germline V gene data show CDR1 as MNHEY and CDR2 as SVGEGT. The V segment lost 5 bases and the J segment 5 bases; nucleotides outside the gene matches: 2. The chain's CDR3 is CASSAGDETQYF. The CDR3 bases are TGTGCCAGCAGTGCGGGGGACGAGACCCAGTACTTC.